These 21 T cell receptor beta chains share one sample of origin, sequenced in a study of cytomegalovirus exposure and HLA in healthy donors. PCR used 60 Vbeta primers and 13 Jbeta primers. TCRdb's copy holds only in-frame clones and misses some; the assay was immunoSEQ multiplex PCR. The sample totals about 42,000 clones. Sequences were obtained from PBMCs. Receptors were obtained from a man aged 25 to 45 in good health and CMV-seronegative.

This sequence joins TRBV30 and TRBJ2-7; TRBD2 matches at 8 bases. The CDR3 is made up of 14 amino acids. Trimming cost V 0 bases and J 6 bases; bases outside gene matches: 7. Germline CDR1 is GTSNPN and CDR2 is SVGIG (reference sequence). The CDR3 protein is CAWSVLTSDGEQYF. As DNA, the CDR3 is TGTGCCTGGAGTGTATTGACTAGCGATGGCGAGCAGTACTTC.

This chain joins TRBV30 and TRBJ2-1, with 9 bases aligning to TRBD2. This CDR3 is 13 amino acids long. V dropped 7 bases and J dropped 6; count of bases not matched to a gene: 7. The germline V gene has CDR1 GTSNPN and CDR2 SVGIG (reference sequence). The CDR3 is CAYLAGRVNEQFF. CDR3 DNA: TGTGCCTATCTAGCGGGGCGGGTCAATGAGCAGTTCTTC.

The CDR3 nucleotides read TGTGCCAGTAGTGCCAGATCGGGGGTCCCCTACGAGCAGTACTTC. It encodes CASSARSGVPYEQYF. The V and J genes are TRBV19 and TRBJ2-7; possible D gene TRBD2, 6 bases. This CDR3 comprises 15 residues. The germline V gene encodes CDR1 LNHDA and CDR2 SQIVND (reference sequence). Trimming stripped 5 bases from V and 2 bases from J, with 16 bases between.

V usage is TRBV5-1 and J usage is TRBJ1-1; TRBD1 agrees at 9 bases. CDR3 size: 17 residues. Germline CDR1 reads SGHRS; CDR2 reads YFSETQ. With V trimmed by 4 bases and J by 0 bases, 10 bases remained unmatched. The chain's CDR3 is CASSLGQGIFMNTEAFF. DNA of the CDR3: TGCGCCAGCAGCCTTGGACAGGGGATCTTTATGAACACTGAAGCTTTCTTT. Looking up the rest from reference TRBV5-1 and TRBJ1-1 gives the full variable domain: KAGVTQTPRYLIKTRGQQVTLSCSPISGHRSVSWYQQTPGQGLQFLFEYFSETQRNKGNFPGRFSGRQFSNSRSEMNVSTLELGDSALYLCASSLGQGIFMNTEAFFGQGTRLTVV.

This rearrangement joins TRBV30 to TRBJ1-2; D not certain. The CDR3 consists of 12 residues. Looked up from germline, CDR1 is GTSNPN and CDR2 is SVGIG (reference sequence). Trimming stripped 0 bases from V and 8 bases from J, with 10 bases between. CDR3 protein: CAWSVPGEGYTF. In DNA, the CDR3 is TGTGCCTGGAGTGTACCCGGGGAGGGCTACACCTTC.

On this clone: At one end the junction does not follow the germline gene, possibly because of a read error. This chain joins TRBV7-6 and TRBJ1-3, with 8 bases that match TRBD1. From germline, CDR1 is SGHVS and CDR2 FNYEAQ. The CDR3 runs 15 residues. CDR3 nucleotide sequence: TGTGCCAGCAGTTTAGGGGGAGGACAGGGCTTGCGCCTATATTTT. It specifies CASSLGGGQGLRLYF. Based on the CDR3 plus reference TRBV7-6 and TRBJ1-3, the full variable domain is GAGVSQSPRYKVTKRGQDVALRCDPISGHVSLYWYRQALGQGPEFLTYFNYEAQQDKSGLPNDRFSAERPEGSISTLTIQRTEQRDSAMYRCASSLGGGQGLRLYFGEGSWLTVV.

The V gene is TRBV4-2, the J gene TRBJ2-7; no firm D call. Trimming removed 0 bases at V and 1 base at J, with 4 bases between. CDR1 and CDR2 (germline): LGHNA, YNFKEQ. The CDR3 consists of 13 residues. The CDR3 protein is CASSQDRSYEQYF. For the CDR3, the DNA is TGTGCCAGCAGCCAAGACAGATCCTACGAGCAGTACTTC.

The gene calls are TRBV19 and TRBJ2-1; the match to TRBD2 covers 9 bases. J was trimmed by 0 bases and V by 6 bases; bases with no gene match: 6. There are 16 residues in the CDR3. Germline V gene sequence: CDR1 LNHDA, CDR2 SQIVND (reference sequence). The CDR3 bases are TGTGCCAGTAGCCAATTAGCGGGAGTCTCCTACAATGAGCAGTTCTTC. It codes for CASSQLAGVSYNEQFF.

The CDR3 nucleotides are TGCGCCAGCAGCGTGGAGGGTCGTTGGACTACCTACTACGAGCAGTACTTC. Protein product: CASSVEGRWTTYYEQYF. The chain employs TRBV5-1 and TRBJ2-7, with D possibly being TRBD2 (6 bases). Per the germline V gene, CDR1 is SGHRS and CDR2 is YFSETQ. The CDR3 totals 17 residues. V was clipped by 4 bases and J by 3 bases, with 23 bases between them.

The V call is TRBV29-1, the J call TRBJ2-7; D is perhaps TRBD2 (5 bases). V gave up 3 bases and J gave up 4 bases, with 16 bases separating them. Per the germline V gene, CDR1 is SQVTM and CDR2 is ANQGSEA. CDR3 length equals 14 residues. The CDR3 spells CSVEEAGPEYEQYF. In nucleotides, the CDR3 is TGCAGCGTTGAGGAGGCAGGCCCAGAGTACGAGCAGTACTTC.

CDR3 sequence: CASSPPRVGATGELFF. As DNA, the CDR3 is TGTGCCAGCAGTCCCCCAAGGGTTGGGGCCACCGGGGAGCTGTTTTTT. V usage is TRBV25-1 and J usage is TRBJ2-2, with a possible D match to TRBD1 (5 bases). Trimming took 5 bases from V and 4 from J, leaving 17 bases between them. Germline V gene data show CDR1 as MGHDK and CDR2 as SYGVNS. The CDR3 spans 16 residues.

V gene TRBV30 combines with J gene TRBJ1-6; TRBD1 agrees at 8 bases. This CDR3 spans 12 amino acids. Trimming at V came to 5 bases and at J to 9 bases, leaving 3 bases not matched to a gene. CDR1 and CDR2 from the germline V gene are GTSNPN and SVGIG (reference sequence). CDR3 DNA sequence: TGTGCCTGGGGACAGGGAGGTTCACCCCTCCACTTT. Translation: CAWGQGGSPLHF.

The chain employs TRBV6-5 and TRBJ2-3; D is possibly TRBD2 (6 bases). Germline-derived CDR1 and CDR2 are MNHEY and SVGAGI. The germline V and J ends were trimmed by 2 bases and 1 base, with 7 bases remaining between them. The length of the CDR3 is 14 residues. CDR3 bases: TGTGCCAGCAGTTACGGCGGGGGCACAGATACGCAGTATTTT. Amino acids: CASSYGGGTDTQYF.

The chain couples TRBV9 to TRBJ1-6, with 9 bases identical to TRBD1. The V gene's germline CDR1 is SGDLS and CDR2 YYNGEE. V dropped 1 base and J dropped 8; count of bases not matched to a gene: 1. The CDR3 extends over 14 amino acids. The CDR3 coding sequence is TGTGCCAGCAGCGTATGGGACAGGGATTCACCCCTCCACTTT. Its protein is CASSVWDRDSPLHF.

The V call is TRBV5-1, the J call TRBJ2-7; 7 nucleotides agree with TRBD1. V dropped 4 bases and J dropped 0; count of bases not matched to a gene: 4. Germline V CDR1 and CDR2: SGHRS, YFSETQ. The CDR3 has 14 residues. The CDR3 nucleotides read TGCGCCAGCAGCATACGGGACAGCTCCTACGAGCAGTACTTC. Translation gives CASSIRDSSYEQYF.

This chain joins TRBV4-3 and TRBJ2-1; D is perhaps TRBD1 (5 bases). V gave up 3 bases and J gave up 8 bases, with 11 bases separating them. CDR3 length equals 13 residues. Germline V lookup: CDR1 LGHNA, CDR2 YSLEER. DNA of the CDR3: TGCGCCAGCAGCCAGGTCAGGGTCGATGAGCAGTTCTTC. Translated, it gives CASSQVRVDEQFF.

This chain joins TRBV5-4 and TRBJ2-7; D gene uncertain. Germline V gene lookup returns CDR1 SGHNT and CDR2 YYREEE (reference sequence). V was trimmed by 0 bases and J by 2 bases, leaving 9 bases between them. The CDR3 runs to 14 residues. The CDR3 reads CASSLASTPYEQYF. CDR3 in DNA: TGTGCCAGCAGCTTGGCGTCTACCCCCTACGAGCAGTACTTC.

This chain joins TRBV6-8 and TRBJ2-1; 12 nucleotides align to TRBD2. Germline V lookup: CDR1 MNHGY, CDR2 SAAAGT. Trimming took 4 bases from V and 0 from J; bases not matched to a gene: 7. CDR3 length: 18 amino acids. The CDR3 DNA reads TGTGCCAGCAGTTCCTCCCCGACTAGCGGGAGCTCCTACAATGAGCAGTTCTTC. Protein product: CASSSSPTSGSSYNEQFF.

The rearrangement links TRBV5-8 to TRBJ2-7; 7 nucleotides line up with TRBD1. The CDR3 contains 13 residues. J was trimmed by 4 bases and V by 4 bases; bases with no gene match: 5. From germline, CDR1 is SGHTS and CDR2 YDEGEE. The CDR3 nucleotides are TGTGCCAGCAGCCGCGGACAGGTATACGAGCAGTACTTC. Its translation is CASSRGQVYEQYF.

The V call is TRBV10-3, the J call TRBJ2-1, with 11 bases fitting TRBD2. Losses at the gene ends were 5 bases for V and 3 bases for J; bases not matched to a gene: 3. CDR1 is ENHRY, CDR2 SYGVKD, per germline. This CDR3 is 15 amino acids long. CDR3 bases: TGTGCCATCAGTCCTGGGACTAGCGGCTACAATGAGCAGTTCTTC. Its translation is CAISPGTSGYNEQFF.

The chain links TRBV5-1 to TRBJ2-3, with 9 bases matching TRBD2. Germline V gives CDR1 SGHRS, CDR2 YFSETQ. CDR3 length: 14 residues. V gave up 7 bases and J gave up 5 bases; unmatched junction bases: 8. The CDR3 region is CASSSGTPRDTQYF. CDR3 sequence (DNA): TGCGCCAGCTCTAGCGGGACCCCCAGAGATACGCAGTATTTT. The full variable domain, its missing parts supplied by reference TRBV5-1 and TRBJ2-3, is KAGVTQTPRYLIKTRGQQVTLSCSPISGHRSVSWYQQTPGQGLQFLFEYFSETQRNKGNFPGRFSGRQFSNSRSEMNVSTLELGDSALYLCASSSGTPRDTQYFGPGTRLTVL.